These 32 T cell receptor beta chains were all obtained from the same sample, sequenced in a study of blood T cells in healthy people across ages. Together with a sample-barcoded 5' primer, a J-beta primer mix was included in a second PCR lasting about 6 to 11 cycles. TCRdb re-called the 5' RACE reads with MiXCR, one entry per CDR3 protein. Of over a million distinct CDR3 sequences listed, around two fifths were seen once; the top ten hold 7.9%. Sequenced material: blood. These TCRs come from a woman in her late teens or twenties in good health.

This chain connects TRBV27 to TRBJ2-1, with 8 nucleotides matching TRBD2. CDR1 is MNHEY, CDR2 SMNVEV, per germline (reference sequence). This CDR3 has 14 amino acids. Losses at the gene ends were 5 bases for V and 9 bases for J; bases not matched to a gene: 9. The CDR3 DNA reads TGTGCCAGCAGTCCGGGACTAGAGTCTGGTGAGCAGTTCTTC. This sequence encodes CASSPGLESGEQFF.

The rearrangement uses TRBV20-1 and TRBJ2-4; no clear D gene. Per germline, CDR1 DFQATT and CDR2 SNEGSKA (reference sequence). Trimming shortened V by 4 bases and J by 2 bases, and 15 bases separated the two germline ends. This CDR3 comprises 15 residues. The DNA of the CDR3 is TGCAGTGCTAACCAACCGGGTGTAACCAAAAACATTCAGTACTTC. Translated: CSANQPGVTKNIQYF.

The chain is built from TRBV5-1 and TRBJ2-3, with D tentatively TRBD1 (6 bases). The V gene's germline CDR1 is SGHRS and CDR2 YFSETQ. This CDR3 spans 19 amino acids. V was shortened by 4 bases and J by 0 bases, with 24 bases between the two germline ends. CDR3 nucleotides: TGCGCCAGCAGCCTGACCCGGACAGACCGAATTTTAAGCACAGATACGCAGTATTTT. Protein sequence: CASSLTRTDRILSTDTQYF.

The chain employs TRBV29-1 and TRBJ1-2; unclear D gene. The CDR3 length is 14 residues. Germline V lookup: CDR1 SQVTM, CDR2 ANQGSEA. The germline V and J ends were trimmed by 6 bases and 6 bases, with 20 bases remaining between them. CDR3 DNA sequence: TGCAGCGTGGGAGCCAGGACCTTCGCCGATGGCTACACCTTC. It translates to CSVGARTFADGYTF.

In DNA form, the CDR3 reads TGCAGTGCTAGCGACAATAGCGGGAATGAGCAGTACTTC. Amino acid sequence: CSASDNSGNEQYF. The rearrangement uses TRBV20-1 and TRBJ2-5; 8 nucleotides line up with TRBD2. This CDR3 comprises 13 residues. J was trimmed by 11 bases and V by 3 bases; bases with no gene match: 11. Germline V CDR1 and CDR2: DFQATT, SNEGSKA (reference sequence).

The chain carries TRBV7-9 and TRBJ2-5; D remains ambiguous. The better agreement between TRBJ2-7 and the DNA end casts doubt on the J call. Germline V CDR1 and CDR2: SEHNR, FQNEAQ (reference sequence). The CDR3 is made up of 14 amino acids. This chain's CDR3 is CASSPRGSLYEQYF. CDR3 DNA: TGTGCCAGCAGCCCTAGAGGATCCCTCTACGAGCAGTACTTC.

The chain recombines TRBV6-5 with TRBJ2-7, with TRBD2 as a possible D gene (5 bases). This CDR3 has 16 residues. The V gene's germline CDR1 is MNHEY and CDR2 SVGAGI. Trimming took off 5 bases at V and 2 bases at J, with 19 bases between the two ends. CDR3 sequence reads: CASSHYPAQRAYEQYF. As DNA, the CDR3 is TGTGCCAGCAGTCACTACCCCGCACAGAGGGCCTACGAGCAGTACTTC.

This clonotype was recorded a few times. This sequence joins TRBV28 and TRBJ2-4; 8 bases map to TRBD2. The better agreement between TRBJ2-7 and the DNA end casts doubt on the J call. Germline V gene data show CDR1 as MDHEN and CDR2 as SYDVKM. This CDR3 is 13 amino acids long. CDR3 coding DNA: TGTGCCAGCAGTCAACGGGGGGGTTCCGAGCAGTACTTC. Protein: CASSQRGGSEQYF.

The chain joins TRBV6-2 or TRBV6-3 to TRBJ2-5; a weak D match, TRBD2 (6 bases). Germline CDR1 and CDR2: MNHEY and SVGEGT. CDR3 size: 15 residues. V lost 4 bases and J lost 0, with 12 bases in between. In DNA form, the CDR3 reads TGTGCCAGCAGTTTTCGGGGGTTGTACCAAGAGACCCAGTACTTC. Translation: CASSFRGLYQETQYF.

V gene TRBV18 combines with J gene TRBJ2-5, with D possibly TRBD1 on 5 matching bases. The assigned J gene may be wrong: the sequence end matches TRBJ2-7 better. Germline-derived CDR1 and CDR2 are KGHSH and LQKENI. The CDR3 spans 15 residues. The CDR3 DNA sequence: TGTGCCAGCTCACCTGGGATAGGGGCCCTAGGCGAGCAGTACTTC. Translation gives CASSPGIGALGEQYF.

In this sample, this clonotype turned up a few times. V is TRBV20-1 and J is TRBJ2-3, with 8 bases that match TRBD2. The trim removed 2 bases at V and 3 bases at J, leaving 7 bases unmatched. Germline V lookup: CDR1 DFQATT, CDR2 SNEGSKA (reference sequence). The CDR3 runs to 15 residues. CDR3 sequence (DNA): TGCAGTGCTAGACTCCCCGGGGGGGCAACAGATACGCAGTATTTT. It specifies CSARLPGGATDTQYF.

J is TRBJ2-3 and V is TRBV2, with a possible D match to TRBD2 (7 bases). From germline, CDR1 is SNHLY and CDR2 FYNNEI. Deletions cut 6 bases from V and 3 bases from J, with 28 bases between. The CDR3 sequence is 19 residues long. The CDR3 sequence: CASSIPSLADSFGTDTQYF. The CDR3 DNA is TGTGCCAGCAGCATACCGTCCCTAGCGGACAGTTTCGGAACAGATACGCAGTATTTT.

The chain carries TRBV6-5 and TRBJ2-5; D unresolved. The length of the CDR3 is 15 residues. Germline V gives CDR1 MNHEY, CDR2 SVGAGI. Trimming stripped 2 bases from V and 3 bases from J, with 13 bases between. The CDR3 protein is CASSYAGSPKETQYF. In nucleotides, the CDR3 is TGTGCCAGCAGTTACGCCGGGTCACCTAAAGAGACCCAGTACTTC.

This clonotype has a single count. The chain is built from TRBV15 and TRBJ2-1; possible D gene TRBD1, 6 bases. The better agreement between TRBJ2-7 and the DNA end casts doubt on the J call. This CDR3 spans 13 amino acids. Germline V gene data show CDR1 as LNHNV and CDR2 as YYDKDF (reference sequence). Here the CDR3 reads CATSQGHSYEQYF. The CDR3 DNA is TGTGCCACCAGCCAGGGGCACTCCTACGAGCAGTACTTC.

In its sample, this clonotype was seen a few times. This sequence joins TRBV14 and TRBJ2-3, with D unresolved. CDR1 and CDR2 (germline): SGHDN, FVKESK. This CDR3 contains 13 residues. Trimming shortened V by 1 base and J by 4 bases, and 6 bases separated the two germline ends. DNA for the CDR3: TGTGCCAGCAGCCAAGTCCGCCCAGATACGCAGTATTTT. Protein: CASSQVRPDTQYF. Combining the CDR3 with reference TRBV14 and TRBJ2-3 gives the whole variable domain EAGVTQFPSHSVIEKGQTVTLRCDPISGHDNLYWYRRVMGKEIKFLLHFVKESKQDESGMPNNRFLAERTGGTYSTLKVQPAELEDSGVYFCASSQVRPDTQYFGPGTRLTVL.

This clonotype occurred once. A read error is possible here, since a much larger clone lies one base away. This chain uses TRBV11-2 with TRBJ2-5; no reliable D call. V lost 5 bases and J 11 bases, leaving 21 bases between the germline ends. The CDR3 runs 14 residues. Germline V CDR1 and CDR2: SGHAT, FQNNGV. The CDR3 DNA reads as TGTGCCAGCAGCCATCCAGCGTCGTACAATGAGCAGTACTTC. Protein: CASSHPASYNEQYF.

This rearrangement joins TRBV5-1 to TRBJ2-6; possibly TRBD1 for D (6 bases). The CDR3 loop spans 18 amino acids. CDR1 is SGHRS, CDR2 YFSETQ, per germline. Trimming removed 3 bases at V and 0 bases at J, with 16 bases between. In nucleotides, the CDR3 is TGCGCCAGCAGCTCGACAGGACTCGTCAGCTCTGGGGCCAACGTCCTGACTTTC. Its translation is CASSSTGLVSSGANVLTF.

This clonotype was observed at least ten times. The chain links TRBV29-1 to TRBJ2-7; the D gene is possibly TRBD1 (5 bases). Germline-derived CDR1 and CDR2 are SQVTM and ANQGSEA. Between the trimmed V and J ends, which lost 7 bases and 4 bases, there was a span of 14 bases. CDR3 length: 12 residues. The CDR3 reads CSGRTPTYEQYF. CDR3 bases: TGCAGCGGAAGGACACCTACATACGAGCAGTACTTC.

The V call is TRBV12-5, the J call TRBJ1-2; TRBD1 matches at 9 bases. CDR3 size: 15 residues. CDR1 is LGHNT and CDR2 is FRNRAP in the germline V gene. J gave up 2 bases and V 0 bases, and 1 base lay outside the gene matches. The CDR3 region has the DNA TGTGCTAGTGGTTTGGTAACAGGGGGCAACTATGGCTACACCTTC. Encoded protein: CASGLVTGGNYGYTF.

This clonotype occurred a few times. The CDR3 protein is CASSRESEQYF. The CDR3 DNA reads as TGTGCCAGCAGCCGAGAGTCTGAGCAGTACTTC. The genes are TRBV5-6 and TRBJ2-7; no clear D. Germline V lookup: CDR1 SGHDT, CDR2 YYEEEE. This CDR3 comprises 11 residues. Trimming pared 4 bases from V and 7 bases from J, leaving 9 bases between.

The chain joins TRBV20-1 to TRBJ1-2; 12 bases agree with TRBD1. CDR3 length: 15 amino acids. After removal of 5 bases from V and 6 bases from J, the junction contained 10 bases not matched to a gene. Germline-derived CDR1 and CDR2 are DFQATT and SNEGSKA (reference sequence). This CDR3 is CSAAGTGGAQDGYTF. Here the CDR3 DNA reads TGCAGTGCTGCCGGGACAGGGGGCGCCCAGGATGGCTACACCTTC.

The CDR3 here is CASSLTRRTDANTGELFF. The CDR3 DNA sequence: TGTGCCAGCAGCTTAACCCGGAGGACGGATGCGAACACCGGGGAGCTGTTTTTT. The genes are TRBV7-2 and TRBJ2-2; possible D gene TRBD2, 5 bases. CDR1 and CDR2 from the germline V gene are SGHTA and FQGNSA. The CDR3 has 18 residues. The V and J ends lost 2 bases and 0 bases respectively, with 16 bases between them. The full variable domain, in which reference TRBV7-2 and TRBJ2-2 provide the parts outside the CDR3, is GAGVSQSPSNKVTEKGKDVELRCDPISGHTALYWYRQSLGQGLEFLIYFQGNSAPDKSGLPSDRFSAERTGGSVSTLTIQRTQQEDSAVYLCASSLTRRTDANTGELFFGEGSRLTVL.

The V and J genes are TRBV10-3 and TRBJ1-1; D gene uncertain. Looked up from germline, CDR1 is ENHRY and CDR2 is SYGVKD. The CDR3 is 13 amino acids. V was cut by 10 bases and J by 0 bases, with 12 bases left in between. Here the CDR3 reads CATGDGLNTEAFF. For the CDR3, the DNA is TGTGCCACCGGCGACGGATTGAACACTGAAGCTTTCTTT.

This clonotype was counted only a few times. CDR3 protein: CASRPAPGTLYEQYF. CDR3 nucleotides: TGTGCCAGCAGACCCGCCCCCGGGACTCTATACGAGCAGTACTTC. This chain connects TRBV21-1 to TRBJ2-7; the table's TRBD2 call for D was not verified on the DNA. TRBV21-1 is classified as a pseudogene. The CDR3 is 15 amino acids.

This clonotype was observed a handful of times. V gene TRBV3-1 combines with J gene TRBJ2-7; no definite D call. The germline V gene has CDR1 LGHDT and CDR2 YNNKEL (reference sequence). V lost 0 bases and J 1 base, leaving 13 bases between the germline ends. The CDR3 length is 16 residues. The CDR3 is CASSQEWDGPSYEQYF. DNA for the CDR3: TGTGCCAGCAGCCAAGAGTGGGATGGACCATCCTACGAGCAGTACTTC.

The chain links TRBV28 to TRBJ1-1; 9 positions agree with TRBD1. This CDR3 is 14 amino acids long. Losses at the gene ends were 3 bases for V and 8 bases for J; bases not matched to a gene: 7. CDR1 and CDR2 from the germline V gene are MDHEN and SYDVKM. CDR3 sequence: CASSFRQGVREAFF. CDR3 DNA sequence: TGTGCCAGCAGTTTTCGACAGGGGGTAAGGGAAGCTTTCTTT.

This clonotype was seen a few times. The chain links TRBV20-1 to TRBJ2-3, with 10 bases fitting TRBD2. The CDR3 contains 15 residues. V dropped 0 bases and J dropped 4; count of bases not matched to a gene: 4. Germline CDR1 is DFQATT and CDR2 is SNEGSKA (reference sequence). The CDR3 DNA follows: TGCAGTGCTAGAGACCGGCTAGCGGGAGCAGATACGCAGTATTTT. Translation gives CSARDRLAGADTQYF.

A few counts support this clonotype. The V and J genes are TRBV9 and TRBJ1-2; D gene unclear. V shed 3 bases and J shed 5 bases, with 14 bases lying between them. Germline CDR1 reads SGDLS; CDR2 reads YYNGEE. The CDR3 contains 14 residues. This CDR3 reads CASSAAAGEYGYTF. In nucleotides, the CDR3 is TGTGCCAGCAGCGCGGCCGCGGGAGAGTATGGCTACACCTTC.

The J gene is TRBJ1-2, the V gene TRBV10-3; D is uncertain. Germline CDR1 ENHRY, CDR2 SYGVKD. The V gene lost 3 bases and the J gene lost 2 bases, with 13 bases spanning the gap. CDR3 length: 15 amino acids. CDR3 residues: CAISDPTNGNYGYTF. CDR3 sequence (DNA): TGTGCCATCAGTGACCCCACAAACGGAAACTATGGCTACACCTTC.

The chain recombines TRBV20-1 with TRBJ1-1, with TRBD1 matching over 9 bases. This CDR3 spans 13 amino acids. CDR1 DFQATT and CDR2 SNEGSKA come from the germline V gene (reference sequence). Written as DNA, the CDR3 is TGCAGCGTCCCGGGACAGGGGAACACTGAAGCTTTCTTT. As protein: CSVPGQGNTEAFF.

A single count supports this clonotype. The V gene is TRBV20-1, the J gene TRBJ2-1; TRBD2 matches at 10 bases. V gave up 0 bases and J gave up 7 bases; unmatched junction bases: 9. Germline loops: CDR1 DFQATT, CDR2 SNEGSKA (reference sequence). The CDR3 is 16 residues long. CDR3 DNA: TGCAGTGCTAGAGATAAGCGGAAACTAGCGGGAAATGAGCAGTTCTTC. Its protein is CSARDKRKLAGNEQFF.

This clonotype was observed a few times. The chain links TRBV20-1 to TRBJ1-4; D might be TRBD1 (5 bases). The length of the CDR3 is 13 residues. Germline loops: CDR1 DFQATT, CDR2 SNEGSKA (reference sequence). The germline V and J ends were trimmed by 6 bases and 8 bases, with 16 bases remaining between them. This CDR3 reads CSAQQAGGEKLFF. CDR3 DNA: TGCAGTGCCCAACAGGCAGGTGGGGAAAAACTGTTTTTT.